This TCR beta chain was sequenced in a study of T cells in Graves' hyperthyroidism and ophthalmopathy. The sample holds many counts of this clonotype. Across 18 months, stable Graves' hyperthyroidism was marked by no progression to ophthalmopathy. The hyperthyroidism was newly diagnosed and had lasted under 2 months; the patients were aged 18 to 65. RNA transcripts were the template for amplifying TCR beta CDR3 regions. The HTBI primer set drove a first-round RT-PCR of the TCR CDR3. One entry per CDR3 protein results from TCRdb running MiXCR on the multiplex PCR reads. This table has about 360,000 distinct CDR3 sequences, approximately 25% appearing once. Losses at the gene ends were 4 bases for V and 1 base for J; bases not matched to a gene: 6. CDR1 is SGHRS and CDR2 is YFSETQ in the germline V gene. This CDR3 has 15 residues.

This TCR was sampled from a man between 45 and 60 years old with Graves' hyperthyroidism. The V gene is TRBV5-1, the J gene TRBJ1-1, with 8 nucleotides matching TRBD1. Sequencing was performed on blood. CDR3 sequence reads: CASSIRDRPNTEAFF. CDR3 in DNA: TGCGCCAGCAGCATCCGGGACAGGCCGAACACTGAAGCTTTCTTT.